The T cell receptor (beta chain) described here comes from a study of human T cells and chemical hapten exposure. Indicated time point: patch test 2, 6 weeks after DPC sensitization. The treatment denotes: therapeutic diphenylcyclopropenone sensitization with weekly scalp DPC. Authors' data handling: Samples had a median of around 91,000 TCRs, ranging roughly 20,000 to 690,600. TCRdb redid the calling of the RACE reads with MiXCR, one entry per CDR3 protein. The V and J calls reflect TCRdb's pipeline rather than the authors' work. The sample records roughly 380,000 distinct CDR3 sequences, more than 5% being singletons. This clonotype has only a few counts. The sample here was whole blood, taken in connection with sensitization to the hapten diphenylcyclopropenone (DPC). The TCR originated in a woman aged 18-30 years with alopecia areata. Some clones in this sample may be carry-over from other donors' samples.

The CDR3 bases are TGTGCCAGCAGTTACTCGTGGGACAGGGGGTTTGGCTACACCTTC. It translates to CASSYSWDRGFGYTF. The chain couples TRBV6-6 to TRBJ1-2; 11 bases map to TRBD1. After removal of 0 bases from V and 7 bases from J, the junction contained 4 bases not matched to a gene. Germline CDR1 MNHNY, CDR2 SVGAGI (reference sequence). CDR3 length: 15 amino acids.